The 32 T cell receptor beta chains below come from one sample, sequenced in a study of Siglec-9 on CD8 T cells in melanoma. Assay used: immunoSEQ multiplex PCR; TCRdb lists only in-frame clones, some missing. The sample carries some 37,000 clones, around 82% recorded once. The sample consisted of Siglec-9- CD8+ T cells sorted from blood. All receptors derive from a human donor in good health.

DNA for the CDR3: TGTGCCAGCAGCTTCTCCCGGGACAGGGGATCCTACGAGCAGTACTTC. Its translation is CASSFSRDRGSYEQYF. The rearrangement joins TRBV7-8 to TRBJ2-7, with 10 bases that match TRBD1. Germline V gene data show CDR1 as SGHVS and CDR2 as FQNEAQ. V lost 3 bases, J lost 1 base, and 6 bases stayed unmatched. The CDR3 runs 16 residues.

The chain recombines TRBV7-9 with TRBJ2-5; D might be TRBD1 or TRBD2, each matching 5 bases. Germline V CDR1 and CDR2: SEHNR, FQNEAQ (reference sequence). This CDR3 is built from 15 residues. V lost 5 bases, J lost 3 bases, and 16 bases lay in between. Here the CDR3 DNA reads TGTGCCAGCAGCACCATCCTGAGGGGCAAAGAGACCCAGTACTTC. Encoded protein: CASSTILRGKETQYF. The variable domain in full, completed from reference TRBV7-9 and TRBJ2-5, reads DTGVSQNPRHKITKRGQNVTFRCDPISEHNRLYWYRQTLGQGPEFLTYFQNEAQLEKSRLLSDRFSAERPKGSFSTLEIQRTEQGDSAMYLCASSTILRGKETQYFGPGTRLLVL.

The chain recombines TRBV7-9 with TRBJ2-1; no clear D gene. Germline lookup yields CDR1 SEHNR and CDR2 FQNEAQ (reference sequence). The CDR3 covers 13 residues. The V end lost 1 base, the J end lost 9 bases, and 10 bases lay between the germline ends. For the CDR3, the DNA is TGTGCCAGCAGCTTAGTTAATGGCGTTGAGCAGTTCTTC. Protein product: CASSLVNGVEQFF. Using reference TRBV7-9 and TRBJ2-1 for the parts outside the CDR3, the full variable domain is DTGVSQNPRHKITKRGQNVTFRCDPISEHNRLYWYRQTLGQGPEFLTYFQNEAQLEKSRLLSDRFSAERPKGSFSTLEIQRTEQGDSAMYLCASSLVNGVEQFFGPGTRLTVL.

The chain links TRBV7-9 to TRBJ2-1; TRBD2 matches 9 bases. Trimming at V came to 2 bases and at J to 4 bases, leaving 6 bases not matched to a gene. Germline loops: CDR1 SEHNR, CDR2 FQNEAQ (reference sequence). This CDR3 is built from 16 residues. The CDR3 is CASSLRAGGPYNEQFF. DNA for the CDR3: TGTGCCAGCAGCTTACGAGCGGGGGGCCCGTACAATGAGCAGTTCTTC.

The chain employs TRBV27 and TRBJ2-1, with TRBD2 matching over 10 bases. V lost 4 bases, J lost 2 bases, and 2 bases stayed unmatched. The germline gives CDR1 MNHEY, CDR2 SMNVEV (reference sequence). The CDR3 runs 15 residues. Here the CDR3 reads CASSSSGRAYNEQFF. In DNA, the CDR3 is TGTGCCAGCAGTTCCAGCGGGAGGGCCTACAATGAGCAGTTCTTC.

This clone was detected once. The chain employs TRBV30 and TRBJ2-1; 7 bases fit TRBD1. The CDR3 loop spans 15 amino acids. Trimming removed 3 bases from V and 6 bases from J; junction bases left unmatched: 11. The germline V gene encodes CDR1 GTSNPN and CDR2 SVGIG (reference sequence). In nucleotides, the CDR3 is TGTGCCTGGAGCCCGACAGGGATTGGGGGCAATGAGCAGTTCTTC. This sequence encodes CAWSPTGIGGNEQFF.

This sequence joins TRBV7-9 and TRBJ2-2, with 9 bases that match TRBD2. J gave up 0 bases and V 5 bases, and 4 bases lay outside the gene matches. The germline gives CDR1 SEHNR, CDR2 FQNEAQ (reference sequence). The CDR3 covers 16 residues. This chain's CDR3 is CASSGGLATNTGELFF. Here the CDR3 DNA reads TGTGCCAGCAGCGGAGGACTAGCGACGAACACCGGGGAGCTGTTTTTT.

V is TRBV19 and J is TRBJ2-3, with no clear D. V was trimmed by 3 bases and J by 4 bases, leaving 8 bases between them. Germline values: CDR1 LNHDA, CDR2 SQIVND (reference sequence). The CDR3 loop spans 13 amino acids. This CDR3 is CASSMGGADTQYF. DNA for the CDR3: TGTGCCAGTAGTATGGGCGGCGCAGATACGCAGTATTTT.

J is TRBJ2-1 and V is TRBV19, with 11 nucleotides matching TRBD2. The CDR3 covers 15 residues. The V gene end was trimmed by 3 bases and the J gene end by 6 bases; junction bases not matched to a gene: 4. The germline gives CDR1 LNHDA, CDR2 SQIVND (reference sequence). CDR3 in DNA: TGTGCCAGTAGTATTACCGGGACTAGCGGCAATGAGCAGTTCTTC. This sequence encodes CASSITGTSGNEQFF.

The V call is TRBV9, the J call TRBJ2-7; the match to TRBD2 covers 8 bases. CDR1 SGDLS and CDR2 YYNGEE come from the germline V gene. The CDR3 is 16 amino acids. V dropped 3 bases and J dropped 6; count of bases not matched to a gene: 14. The CDR3 bases are TGTGCCAGCAGCGCCCGAGTGGATAGCGGGGCGTCCGAGCAGTACTTC. Its protein is CASSARVDSGASEQYF. The variable domain in full, completed from reference TRBV9 and TRBJ2-7, reads DSGVTQTPKHLITATGQRVTLRCSPRSGDLSVYWYQQSLDQGLQFLIQYYNGEERAKGNILERFSAQQFPDLHSELNLSSLELGDSALYFCASSARVDSGASEQYFGPGTRLTVT.

This clone was detected a few times. The chain links TRBV4-1 to TRBJ1-1; D remains ambiguous. This CDR3 comprises 15 residues. Germline values: CDR1 MGHRA, CDR2 YSYEKL. Trimming pared 0 bases from V and 3 bases from J, leaving 11 bases between. The CDR3 coding sequence is TGCGCCAGCAGCCAAGAGAGAGGCGGATACACTGAAGCTTTCTTT. Translation gives CASSQERGGYTEAFF.

This chain uses TRBV6-6 with TRBJ2-3; unclear D gene. CDR3 length: 13 amino acids. Germline assignment: CDR1 MNHNY and CDR2 SVGAGI (reference sequence). V was shortened by 2 bases and J by 6 bases, with 9 bases between the two germline ends. The DNA for the CDR3 is TGTGCCAGCAGTTACAGTCCCCCGGATACGCAGTATTTT. This sequence encodes CASSYSPPDTQYF.

This clone was seen a handful of times. The gene calls are TRBV2 and TRBJ1-1; D gene uncertain. The CDR3 is made up of 14 amino acids. V lost 2 bases and J 4 bases, leaving 11 bases between the germline ends. Germline CDR1 and CDR2: SNHLY and FYNNEI. The CDR3 region is CASSEYPEGTEAFF. CDR3 sequence (DNA): TGTGCCAGCAGTGAATATCCGGAGGGCACTGAAGCTTTCTTT.

The genes are TRBV6-4 and TRBJ2-1, with 7 bases identical to TRBD2. Trimming at V came to 8 bases and at J to 7 bases, leaving 14 bases not matched to a gene. There are 15 residues in the CDR3. Per the germline V gene, CDR1 is MRHNA and CDR2 is SNTAGT. This chain's CDR3 is CASSPAADSGNEQFF. The CDR3 bases are TGTGCCAGCTCTCCTGCCGCCGATAGCGGGAATGAGCAGTTCTTC.

The chain is built from TRBV5-5 and TRBJ1-4; 7 nucleotides match TRBD1. The CDR3 runs to 20 residues. The trim removed 4 bases at V and 0 bases at J, leaving 18 bases unmatched. Germline assignment: CDR1 SGHKS and CDR2 YYEKEE (reference sequence). The CDR3 loop is CASSPYRDSRITATNEKLFF. The DNA for the CDR3 is TGTGCCAGCAGCCCATACCGGGACAGCAGGATCACGGCAACTAATGAAAAACTGTTTTTT.

The gene calls are TRBV7-9 and TRBJ1-1, with TRBD1 matching 9 bases. V shed 8 bases, J shed 1 base, and the junction held 8 bases outside the gene matches. Germline loops: CDR1 SEHNR, CDR2 FQNEAQ (reference sequence). This CDR3 region has 15 residues. CDR3 sequence: CASLPDRGSNTEAFF. The CDR3 nucleotides are TGTGCCAGCCTCCCGGACAGGGGATCGAACACTGAAGCTTTCTTT.

This chain links TRBV28 with TRBJ2-1; 7 bases map to TRBD2. Germline V gene data show CDR1 as MDHEN and CDR2 as SYDVKM. The CDR3 loop spans 14 amino acids. Losses at the gene ends were 9 bases for V and 9 bases for J; bases not matched to a gene: 14. The CDR3 coding sequence is TGTGCCAGTCGAAGAGGGGAGGGAGAGATTGAGCAGTTCTTC. It translates to CASRRGEGEIEQFF. The variable domain in full, with the rest retrieved from reference TRBV28 and TRBJ2-1, is DVKVTQSSRYLVKRTGEKVFLECVQDMDHENMFWYRQDPGLGLRLIYFSYDVKMKEKGDIPEGYSVSREKKERFSLILESASTNQTSMYLCASRRGEGEIEQFFGPGTRLTVL.

V is TRBV5-6 and J is TRBJ1-2; 10 nucleotides match TRBD1. The trim removed 4 bases at V and 4 bases at J, leaving 7 bases unmatched. Germline V gene lookup returns CDR1 SGHDT and CDR2 YYEEEE. The CDR3 is 15 amino acids. The CDR3 is CASSEGQGYSYGYTF. Written as DNA, the CDR3 is TGTGCCAGCAGCGAGGGACAGGGGTACTCCTATGGCTACACCTTC.

This clone was found a few times. The chain joins TRBV29-1 to TRBJ1-1, with D perhaps matching TRBD1 (6 bases). The germline V gene has CDR1 SQVTM and CDR2 ANQGSEA. V was trimmed by 8 bases and J by 7 bases, leaving 17 bases between them. The CDR3 runs 12 residues. The CDR3 sequence is CSSAPGEGEAFF. CDR3 DNA sequence: TGCAGCTCGGCCCCAGGGGAAGGTGAAGCTTTCTTT.

V and J are TRBV27 and TRBJ2-1, with 7 bases lining up with TRBD1. The ends lost 5 bases at V and 6 bases at J; junction bases unmatched: 4. Germline assignment: CDR1 MNHEY and CDR2 SMNVEV (reference sequence). The CDR3 runs to 13 residues. The CDR3 here is CASSLRDSNEQFF. The DNA for the CDR3 is TGTGCCAGCAGTCTCCGGGACAGCAATGAGCAGTTCTTC.

This rearrangement joins TRBV19 to TRBJ2-7, with D tentatively TRBD1 (7 bases). The germline V gene encodes CDR1 LNHDA and CDR2 SQIVND (reference sequence). The CDR3 extends over 14 amino acids. The ends were cut back, 5 bases at V and 2 bases at J, with 13 bases in the middle. CDR3 bases: TGTGCCAGTAGTCTCGGGGGACAGACCTACGAGCAGTACTTC. Translation: CASSLGGQTYEQYF.

The chain employs TRBV19 and TRBJ1-1; 10 bases agree with TRBD1. CDR1 is LNHDA, CDR2 SQIVND, per germline (reference sequence). After removal of 4 bases from V and 5 bases from J, the junction contained 4 bases not matched to a gene. CDR3 length: 14 amino acids. The CDR3 DNA is TGTGCCAGTAGTAGGACAGGGGGGGGTACTGAAGCTTTCTTT. Encoded protein: CASSRTGGGTEAFF.

J is TRBJ1-3 and V is TRBV27; D might be TRBD1 (6 bases). CDR1 MNHEY and CDR2 SMNVEV come from the germline V gene (reference sequence). The CDR3 extends over 14 amino acids. Deletions cut 6 bases from V and 3 bases from J, with 12 bases between. CDR3: CASRPGAGGNTIYF. The CDR3 DNA follows: TGTGCCAGCAGGCCAGGGGCAGGTGGAAACACCATATATTTT.

This chain connects TRBV14 to TRBJ1-2, with D hard to call. Germline lookup yields CDR1 SGHDN and CDR2 FVKESK. The CDR3 runs to 14 residues. V was clipped by 0 bases and J by 4 bases, with 9 bases between them. The CDR3 sequence is CASSQDSWSYGYTF. DNA for the CDR3: TGTGCCAGCAGCCAAGATTCGTGGAGCTATGGCTACACCTTC.

The CDR3 coding sequence is TGTGCCAGCAGTAACGCGGGAGGGCCCCAGCATTTT. Translating it yields CASSNAGGPQHF. This chain connects TRBV27 to TRBJ1-5; no clear D gene. Trimming took off 5 bases at V and 9 bases at J, with 11 bases between the two ends. This CDR3 comprises 12 residues. The germline V gene encodes CDR1 MNHEY and CDR2 SMNVEV (reference sequence).

The J gene is TRBJ2-3, the V gene TRBV6-5; D remains unclear. Trimming cost V 2 bases and J 2 bases, with 5 bases left between them. CDR3 length: 13 residues. From germline, CDR1 is MNHEY and CDR2 SVGAGI. This chain's CDR3 is CASSYVPTDTQYF. CDR3 bases: TGTGCCAGCAGTTACGTCCCCACAGATACGCAGTATTTT.

The CDR3 loop reads CASSTTQGAREKLFF. In DNA form, the CDR3 reads TGTGCCAGCAGCACTACACAGGGGGCACGGGAAAAACTGTTTTTT. This chain connects TRBV11-2 to TRBJ1-4; 9 bases match TRBD1. The CDR3 loop spans 15 amino acids. With 5 bases clipped from V and 8 bases from J, the junction kept 9 bases outside the gene matches. Germline CDR1 reads SGHAT; CDR2 reads FQNNGV.

V is TRBV4-1 and J is TRBJ2-3; D is uncertain. V was shortened by 1 base and J by 6 bases, with 14 bases between the two germline ends. CDR1 and CDR2 (germline): MGHRA, YSYEKL. This CDR3 region has 15 residues. CDR3 region: CASSQVEPNRDTQYF. The CDR3 bases are TGCGCCAGCAGCCAAGTCGAACCCAATCGGGATACGCAGTATTTT.

The V call is TRBV9, the J call TRBJ2-1; 9 bases match TRBD2. The germline gives CDR1 SGDLS, CDR2 YYNGEE. The trim removed 0 bases at V and 5 bases at J, leaving 6 bases unmatched. The length of the CDR3 is 16 residues. The CDR3 here is CASSVASSGGNNEQFF. The CDR3 DNA sequence: TGTGCCAGCAGCGTAGCGAGTAGCGGGGGAAACAATGAGCAGTTCTTC.

The chain employs TRBV29-1 and TRBJ1-2; tentative D call: TRBD1 (6 bases). This CDR3 contains 13 residues. V lost 4 bases and J lost 5, with 14 bases in between. CDR1 and CDR2 from the germline V gene are SQVTM and ANQGSEA. The CDR3 is CSVAPTGKYGYTF. Written as DNA, the CDR3 is TGCAGCGTTGCCCCGACAGGAAAATATGGCTACACCTTC.

V is TRBV5-6 and J is TRBJ2-1; D is perhaps TRBD2 (5 bases). Germline CDR1 is SGHDT and CDR2 is YYEEEE. Trimming took 2 bases from V and 9 from J, leaving 12 bases between them. This CDR3 has 13 amino acids. The CDR3 DNA reads as TGTGCCAGCAGCTTCACTAGGACTGGTGAGCAGTTCTTC. This encodes CASSFTRTGEQFF.

J is TRBJ1-3 and V is TRBV19, with 8 nucleotides matching TRBD1. Per germline, CDR1 LNHDA and CDR2 SQIVND (reference sequence). V was pared by 5 bases and J by 8 bases, with 8 bases of the junction left unmatched. The CDR3 is made up of 14 amino acids. The CDR3 here is CASSPAGGEYTIYF. CDR3 in DNA: TGTGCCAGTAGTCCTGCAGGGGGCGAATACACCATATATTTT.